The T cell receptor beta chain under discussion was sequenced for a study of T cells after yellow fever vaccination (dated by TCRdb to 2018 to 2020). Concerning the study at large: Libraries from fractions with low cell numbers were prepared with the SMART-Seq v4 Ultra Low Input RNA kit. Blood samples were taken at several timepoints before and after primary and secondary immunization, and bulk PBMC replicates and cell subsets were isolated. Two healthy male donors, one aged 18 to 29 and one aged 30 to 40 years, made up the cohort. To follow T-cell clones before and after primary and booster YFV17D yellow fever vaccination, bulk TCR alpha and beta repertoires were sequenced over time.

Remarks on this clonotype: Its antigen target is currently unknown. The record has no base qualities; no much larger clone is one base away.

Synthesis of TCR cDNA relied on 5'RACE template switching, a step that introduced a universal primer site along with unique molecular identifiers. Priming of cDNA synthesis was performed from both the TCR alpha and TCR beta constant segments. Libraries were amplified in two PCR steps, with sample barcodes and sequencing adapters added in the second step. Sequencing of the libraries was done on either Illumina HiSeq 2500 (2x100 bp) or NovaSeq (2x150 bp). The authors' analysis ran thus. Reads were demultiplexed and collapsed into UMI consensus sequences with MIGEC, and V(D)J alignment was performed with MiXCR. Vaccine-responding clonotypes were defined with edgeR using replicate PBMC samples, requiring FDR below 0.01 and a log2 fold change above 5 up to day 15. Bulk clonotypes were assigned CD4 or CD8 identity according to which sequenced CD4 or CD8 repertoire held them at higher abundance. The public sequencing data were trimmed at Q25 with fastp and processed into clonotypes with MiXCR by TCRdb, which kept only in-frame beta chains. Entries are consolidated by CDR3 protein sequence, retaining the most common genes and DNA. TCRdb's processing, not the authors', yielded these V and J calls. The sample includes hundreds of thousands of distinct CDR3 sequences, with roughly 12% observed a single time. The ten top clones hold around an eighth of the sample.

CDR3 length: 16 amino acids, cysteine to phenylalanine. CDR3 DNA is the only sequence kept; it has 48 bases, read in frame from the first base. V trim: 6 bases; J trim: 4 bases; unmatched bases: 8. CDR1 and CDR2, per the germline V gene (reference sequence), are SGHKS and YYEKEE. Study-wide conclusions, independent of this receptor: Because only two donors were included in the study, the extent to which the findings can be generalized is limited. Compared with the primary T-cell response, the secondary T-cell response was faster but weaker, reaching its peak on day 5 rather than on day 15. After the booster, most of the clones that had expanded following primary vaccination were detected again (96% of CD4 and roughly 88% of CD8), which suggests that memory was broadly maintained. Because abundant contaminating clonotypes from the bulk population could be contained in FACS-sorted repertoires, computational filtering was required. A small share of clonotypes occurred in both CD4 and CD8 compartments, likely arising from convergent recombination.

The treatment or condition label on this specimen signifies: live attenuated yellow fever vaccine strain. At every blood-draw timepoint, two biological replicates of bulk PBMCs were collected. PBMCs were isolated from peripheral blood using a standard Ficoll-Paque protocol. RNA was extracted with TriZol from bulk PBMCs, CD4 and CD8 fractions, and dextramer-positive and dextramer-negative fractions. The chain uses TRBV5-5 and TRBJ2-2, and TRBD2 matches 11 of the central bases. The material was PBMCs, obtained on the day of the yellow fever booster vaccination. The TCR was taken from a man in his thirties or forties who received the YFV17D yellow fever vaccine. Here the CDR3 is given as CASTYSSGRSTGELFF. DNA sequence: TGTGCCAGCACCTATTCTAGCGGGAGGTCCACCGGGGAGCTGTTTTTT.